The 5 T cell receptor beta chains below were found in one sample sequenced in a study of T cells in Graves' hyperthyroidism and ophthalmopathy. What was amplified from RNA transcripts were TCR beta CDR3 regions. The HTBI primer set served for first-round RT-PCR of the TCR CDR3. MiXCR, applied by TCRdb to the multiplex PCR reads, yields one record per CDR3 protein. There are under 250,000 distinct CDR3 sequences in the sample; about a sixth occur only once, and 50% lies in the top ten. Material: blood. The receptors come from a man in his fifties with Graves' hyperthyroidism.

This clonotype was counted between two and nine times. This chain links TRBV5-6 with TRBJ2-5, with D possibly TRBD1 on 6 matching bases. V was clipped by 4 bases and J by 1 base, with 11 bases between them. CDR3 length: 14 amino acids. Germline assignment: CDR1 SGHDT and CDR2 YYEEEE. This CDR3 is CASSGGQLQETQYF. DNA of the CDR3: TGTGCCAGCAGCGGGGGACAACTCCAAGAGACCCAGTACTTC.

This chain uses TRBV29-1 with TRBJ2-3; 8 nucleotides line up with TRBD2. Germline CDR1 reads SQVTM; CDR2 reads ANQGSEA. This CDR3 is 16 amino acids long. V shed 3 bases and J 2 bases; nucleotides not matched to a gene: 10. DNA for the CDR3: TGCAGCGTTGATCGTTCTACGGGAGGGCCCACAGATACGCAGTATTTT. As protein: CSVDRSTGGPTDTQYF.

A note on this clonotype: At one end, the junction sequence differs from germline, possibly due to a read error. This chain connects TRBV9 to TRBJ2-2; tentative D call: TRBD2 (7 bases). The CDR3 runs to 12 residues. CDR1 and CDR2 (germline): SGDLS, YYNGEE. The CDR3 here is CASSKQGGELFF. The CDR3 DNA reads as TGTGCCAGCAGCAAACAAGGGGGGGAACTGTTTTTT.

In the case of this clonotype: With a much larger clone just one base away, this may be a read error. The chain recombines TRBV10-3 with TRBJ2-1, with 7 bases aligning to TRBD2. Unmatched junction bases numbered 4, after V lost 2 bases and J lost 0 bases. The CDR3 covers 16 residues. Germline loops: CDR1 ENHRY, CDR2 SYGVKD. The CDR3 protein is CAISEAWEGSYNEQFF. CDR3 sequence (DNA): TGTGCCATCAGTGAGGCCTGGGAGGGCTCCTACAATGAGCAGTTCTTC.

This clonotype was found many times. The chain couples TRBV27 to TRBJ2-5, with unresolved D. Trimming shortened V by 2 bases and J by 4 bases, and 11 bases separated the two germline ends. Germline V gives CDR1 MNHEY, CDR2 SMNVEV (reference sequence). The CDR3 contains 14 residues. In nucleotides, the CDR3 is TGTGCCAGCAGTTTAATGTCGGGTGGAGAGACCCAGTACTTC. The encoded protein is CASSLMSGGETQYF.